This T cell receptor (beta chain) was retrieved from a study of blood T cell repertoires in COVID-19. Study-wide background: Sources were T cells, B-cell-depleted T cells, or PBMCs; the material itself was cDNA or gDNA.

Authors' data handling: Reference gene primer amplification yielded estimated nucleated cell counts. Repertoires were generated with immunoSEQ multiplex PCR, while TCRdb's copy carries only in-frame clones and drops some. V, J and clone size are taken as reported in that table, and D and trimming were inferred from the DNA itself. The sample includes 73,000 or so clones, approximately 83% of them seen just once. This CDR3 is 13 amino acids long. Trimming cost V 6 bases and J 6 bases; bases outside gene matches: 6. The germline CDR1 and CDR2 sequences are MRHNA and SNTAGT. The receptor's source is a woman between 55 and 75 years old with acute or convalescent COVID-19. Specimen: peripheral blood. The V gene is TRBV6-4, the J gene TRBJ1-2; 8 nucleotides line up with TRBD1. CDR3 nucleotide sequence: TGTGCCAGCAGCGCCGGACAGGGCCATGGCTACACCTTC. This gives the protein CASSAGQGHGYTF.